This TCR beta chain originates from a study of graft-versus-host responses after intestinal transplantation. Study-level information: Induction with anti-thymocyte globulin, then tacrolimus and steroids for about 3 years, was given to all recipients.

Notes on this clone: The target antigen is unknown.

V was clipped by 2 bases and J by 1 base; unmatched bases: 2. Germline CDR1 MNHEY, CDR2 SMNVEV (reference sequence). The CDR3 sequence is 15 residues long. Profiling relied on immunoSEQ multiplex PCR, and the TCRdb table lists in-frame clones only, not all of them. The sample consists of 96,000 or so clones, approximately 90% of them appearing once. This receptor was identified in a human donor who received an intestinal transplant. This sequence joins TRBV27 and TRBJ2-5; 9 bases fit TRBD1. The sequences come from unstimulated CD4+ T cells sorted from spleen or lymph node cells, collected before intestinal transplant. CDR3 bases: TGTGCCAGCAGTTTAAGGGACAGGGTCCAAGAGACCCAGTACTTC. Protein sequence: CASSLRDRVQETQYF.